This T cell receptor (beta chain) was identified during a study of breast tumors, draining lymph nodes, adjacent tissues. Study results and caveats: Tumor TCR diversity was below lymph nodes but above nontumor tissue. Compared with basal-like, luminal-like tumors shared significantly more repertoire with nontumor tissue.

One entry per CDR3 protein, called by TCRdb with MiXCR from the multiplex PCR reads. The table records approximately 17,000 distinct CDR3 sequences, roughly 46% of them present only once. From germline, CDR1 is KGHDR and CDR2 SFDVKD. The CDR3 is made up of 15 amino acids. The trim removed 4 bases at V and 8 bases at J, leaving 9 bases unmatched. Turning to this clonotype: The antigen is unknown.

The source of this sequence is a female donor with breast cancer. Some clones in this sample may be carry-over from other donors' samples. The chain employs TRBV24-1 and TRBJ2-1; TRBD2 matches at 8 bases. Sequenced: tumor-adjacent breast tissue. In nucleotides, the CDR3 is TGTGCCACCAGTGACGGGCTAGCGGGTGAAGATGAGCAGTTCTTC. Protein: CATSDGLAGEDEQFF.